The T cell receptor (beta chain) described here comes from a study of T-cell memory formation after mild COVID-19 (dated by TCRdb to the early 2020s). About the study as a whole: TCR sequence clusters from the two donors were largely donor specific. Longitudinal TCRalpha and TCRbeta repertoire sequencing tracked T-cell clones expanding and contracting after mild COVID-19 in a couple of donors. Two young, previously healthy adult volunteers made up the cohort, one male and one female. Study-wide conclusions, independent of this receptor: The study covered only a couple of mild cases, and larger cohorts including severe cases with pre-infection samples were considered necessary. Contracting CD4+ clones were located mainly in the CM and EM memory subsets, whereas CD8+ clones were found to be enriched in EMRA. Some responding clones were found in pre-infection memory, which suggests that pre-existing cross-reactive memory T cells took part in the SARS-CoV-2 response. Balanced CD4/CD8 phenotypes were observed for clones contracting from day 15 to 85, whereas a bias towards CD4+ was observed for a second wave of clones expanding from day 15 to 37. SARS-CoV-2 specificity of the second-wave clones peaking on day 37 was not confirmed.

PBMCs were isolated by Ficoll-Paque density gradient centrifugation. On this clonotype itself: The antigen this receptor binds is unknown. One end of the junction is discordant with germline, which a read error may explain.

Including cysteine and phenylalanine, the CDR3 has 15 amino acids. Kept here is only the CDR3 DNA, which spans 45 bases and is read in frame from base 1. From a lookup of the germline V gene, CDR1 and CDR2 are MNHNS and SASEGT. TCRdb records Illumina NovaSeq 6000 as the sequencer. TCRalpha and TCRbeta cDNA libraries were constructed by 5'RACE with constant-segment primers, with sample barcodes and unique molecular identifiers being introduced. RNA was extracted from every sample with Trizol reagent. The libraries were amplified in two PCR steps, and the second step added a second sample barcode and Illumina TruSeq adapters. Libraries were sequenced on an Illumina NovaSeq with 2 x 150 bp paired-end reads. As for the authors' bioinformatics: Reads were demultiplexed and collapsed into UMI-guided consensus sequences with migec v1.2.7. Using mixcr v2.1.11, UMI consensuses were aligned to TRA and TRB V and J templates and then assembled into clonotypes. A clonotype was counted as expanded or contracted only if both edgeR and NoisET called the change significant, with noise models trained on biological replicates. For edgeR calls, a false discovery rate-adjusted p below 0.01 and a log2 fold-change threshold of 1 were applied. As an exploratory analysis of dynamics, max-normalized trajectories of the 1000 most abundant clonotypes were examined with PCA combined with hierarchical clustering. Each responding clone was given a CD4 or CD8 phenotype based on the CD4+ and CD8+ repertoires, which had been sequenced separately. The public sequencing data were trimmed at Q25 with fastp and processed into clonotypes with MiXCR by TCRdb, which kept only in-frame beta chains. Rows with one shared CDR3 protein collapse into an entry with the most common genes and DNA. None of the V and J calls come from the authors' own analysis; TCRdb made them. A total of just over 60,000 distinct CDR3 sequences appear in this sample, over 8.5% of them only once. The top ten hold 1% to 1.4% of the sample.

This chain is built from TRBV6-1 and TRBJ2-3; the D region possibly corresponds to TRBD2 (7 bases align). Sequencing was performed on PBMCs or a T cell subset sorted from them (not recorded which). The TCR comes from a man aged 18 to 29 who had mild COVID-19 (a few samples of this study predate the infection). The sample titles of this study are shuffled in the database, so cell type and time point are left out; the donor was told from shared clones. The CDR3 sequence is CASSESAGRTDTKYF. The base sequence is TGTGCCAGCAGTGAATCTGCCGGGAGGACAGATACGAAGTATTTT.